These 19 T cell receptor beta chains came from one sample sequenced in a study of T cells in Graves' hyperthyroidism and ophthalmopathy. What was amplified from RNA transcripts were TCR beta CDR3 regions. HTBI primers were employed in a first-round RT-PCR of the TCR CDR3. TCRdb passed the multiplex PCR reads through MiXCR, listing each CDR3 protein once. The sample contains some 440,000 distinct CDR3 sequences, around a sixth of which appear only once. Sequenced material: blood. The receptors were sampled from a young woman with Graves' hyperthyroidism.

Many counts were recorded for this clonotype. The chain couples TRBV3-1 to TRBJ2-7; 8 bases agree with TRBD2. V gave up 3 bases and J gave up 1 base; unmatched junction bases: 2. Germline lookup yields CDR1 LGHDT and CDR2 YNNKEL (reference sequence). The CDR3 extends over 14 amino acids. DNA of the CDR3: TGTGCCAGCAGCCAGGGACTAGTTTCCTACGAGCAGTACTTC. Its protein product is CASSQGLVSYEQYF.

The gene calls are TRBV4-1 and TRBJ2-1; 10 bases match TRBD1. Germline assignment: CDR1 MGHRA and CDR2 YSYEKL. V shed 3 bases, J shed 6 bases, and the junction held 8 bases outside the gene matches. This CDR3 is built from 16 residues. The CDR3 bases are TGCGCCAGCAGCCACCCCGGGACAGGGGATTTCAATGAGCAGTTCTTC. It encodes CASSHPGTGDFNEQFF.

This clonotype has ten or more counts. This chain links TRBV5-5 with TRBJ2-1; D may be TRBD1 (6 bases). The germline V gene encodes CDR1 SGHKS and CDR2 YYEKEE (reference sequence). V was cut by 4 bases and J by 0 bases, with 26 bases left in between. The CDR3 spans 20 residues. The CDR3 sequence: CASSHADSPDSVLSYNEQFF. The CDR3 nucleotides read TGTGCCAGCAGCCATGCGGATAGTCCGGACAGCGTCCTCTCCTACAATGAGCAGTTCTTC.

The rearrangement uses TRBV5-1 and TRBJ2-6; D is unresolved. The CDR3 runs 15 residues. The germline V gene encodes CDR1 SGHRS and CDR2 YFSETQ. V dropped 4 bases and J dropped 4 bases, with 12 bases sitting between them. CDR3 DNA: TGCGCCAGCAGCCAACCCGGAGCCGGGGCCAACGTCCTGACTTTC. This encodes CASSQPGAGANVLTF.

About this clonotype: A junction boundary mismatches the germline segment, possibly from a read error. The chain carries TRBV19 and TRBJ2-3, with TRBD2 as a possible D gene (6 bases). The CDR3 has 14 residues. Germline V lookup: CDR1 LNHDA, CDR2 SQIVND (reference sequence). The CDR3 sequence: CATSVEGPPDTQYF. In nucleotides, the CDR3 is TGTGCCACCTCGGTGGAGGGTCCCCCAGATACACAGTATTTT.

A few counts support this clonotype. This may be a read error, as it is one base from a much larger clone. The CDR3 DNA reads TGTGCCAGCAGTGAAAGTTTCGGGGAGCTGTTTTTT. It codes for CASSESFGELFF. The V call is TRBV2, the J call TRBJ2-2; D remains unclear. The CDR3 is 12 residues long. Trimming took 2 bases from V and 7 from J, leaving 5 bases between them. Germline loops: CDR1 SNHLY, CDR2 FYNNEI.

The sample holds many counts of this clonotype. This chain links TRBV7-6 with TRBJ1-3; TRBD1 matches at 7 bases. In germline, CDR1 is SGHVS, CDR2 FNYEAQ. V lost 5 bases and J lost 0; bases outside the gene matches: 13. The CDR3 is made up of 18 amino acids. CDR3 sequence reads: CASSRSFTPGGSGNTIYF. Here the CDR3 DNA reads TGTGCCAGCAGCCGATCCTTCACACCAGGGGGCTCTGGAAACACCATATATTTT.

This clonotype came up many times. This rearrangement joins TRBV18 to TRBJ2-7; 7 bases line up with TRBD2. Germline loops: CDR1 KGHSH, CDR2 LQKENI. The CDR3 loop spans 14 amino acids. Unmatched junction bases numbered 2, after V lost 3 bases and J lost 0 bases. CDR3 residues: CASSPREDSYEQYF. CDR3 in DNA: TGTGCCAGCTCACCCCGGGAGGACTCCTACGAGCAGTACTTC.

This clonotype was observed at least ten times. The chain employs TRBV11-3 and TRBJ2-2; D gene unclear. With 6 bases removed from V and 6 bases from J, the gap between germline ends came to 23 bases. This CDR3 is built from 17 residues. Looked up from germline, CDR1 is SGHNT and CDR2 is YENEEA. The CDR3 bases are TGTGCCAGCAGTCGCGTTAGGAGTGGCCTAGGCGCCGGGGAGCTGTTTTTT. Protein product: CASSRVRSGLGAGELFF.

This chain links TRBV9 with TRBJ2-1; 10 nucleotides agree with TRBD2. Germline assignment: CDR1 SGDLS and CDR2 YYNGEE. V lost 3 bases, J lost 7 bases, and 10 bases stayed unmatched. The length of the CDR3 is 16 residues. DNA of the CDR3: TGTGCCAGCAGCGGGGGGCCGGGACTAGCGATTAATGAGCAGTTCTTC. This translates into CASSGGPGLAINEQFF.

The sample holds many counts of this clonotype. The chain uses TRBV12-3 or TRBV12-4 and TRBJ1-1; unclear D gene. CDR3 length: 13 residues. Trimming cost V 3 bases and J 1 base, with 6 bases left between them. For the CDR3, the DNA is TGTGCCAGCAGTTTCCTACAGAACACTGAAGCTTTCTTT. It encodes CASSFLQNTEAFF.

The sample holds many counts of this clonotype. The chain is built from TRBV7-9 and TRBJ2-5; 9 nucleotides agree with TRBD2. V lost 7 bases and J lost 3; bases outside the gene matches: 15. This CDR3 has 17 amino acids. Germline V CDR1 and CDR2: SEHNR, FQNEAQ (reference sequence). The CDR3 is CASKAPFYAGGEETQYF. CDR3 sequence (DNA): TGTGCCAGCAAGGCCCCCTTTTATGCGGGGGGGGAAGAGACCCAGTACTTC.

This clonotype was seen ten or more times. The J gene is TRBJ1-3, the V gene TRBV3-1; no clear D gene. The CDR3 loop spans 13 amino acids. V gave up 0 bases and J gave up 5 bases, with 5 bases separating them. Germline assignment: CDR1 LGHDT and CDR2 YNNKEL (reference sequence). The CDR3, as DNA: TGTGCCAGCAGCCAAGACAGCCGAAACACCATATATTTT. It encodes CASSQDSRNTIYF.

CDR3 loop: CASSLTQGNEKLFF. In DNA form, the CDR3 reads TGTGCCAGCAGCTTAACGCAGGGAAACGAAAAACTGTTTTTT. This rearrangement joins TRBV7-9 to TRBJ1-4; D is perhaps TRBD1 (5 bases). Germline V gene lookup returns CDR1 SEHNR and CDR2 FQNEAQ (reference sequence). The CDR3 covers 14 residues. V was cut by 2 bases and J by 8 bases, with 12 bases left in between.

The genes are TRBV2 and TRBJ1-1; TRBD1 might be the D (5 bases). V was trimmed by 6 bases and J by 0 bases, leaving 14 bases between them. This CDR3 is 15 amino acids long. Per germline, CDR1 SNHLY and CDR2 FYNNEI. The CDR3 loop reads CASRSEGLMNTEAFF. Here the CDR3 DNA reads TGTGCCAGCAGGTCGGAGGGGCTGATGAACACTGAAGCTTTCTTT.

This clonotype was seen repeatedly, ten times or more. The rearrangement links TRBV2 to TRBJ2-5, with D perhaps matching TRBD2 (6 bases). In germline, CDR1 is SNHLY, CDR2 FYNNEI. V lost 6 bases to trimming and J lost 5 bases, with 10 bases between them. The CDR3 extends over 12 amino acids. The CDR3 coding sequence is TGTGCCAGCAGGACTAGTATGGAGACCCAGTACTTC. This translates into CASRTSMETQYF.

This clonotype has a handful of counts. This chain links TRBV2 with TRBJ1-2, with D maybe TRBD1 (6 bases). Germline-derived CDR1 and CDR2 are SNHLY and FYNNEI. Trimming stripped 6 bases from V and 0 bases from J, with 14 bases between. The CDR3 contains 15 residues. The CDR3 region is CASRGAGKTNYGYTF. The CDR3 bases are TGTGCCAGCAGGGGGGCAGGGAAAACTAACTATGGCTACACCTTC. The full variable domain, in which reference TRBV2 and TRBJ1-2 provide the parts outside the CDR3, is EPEVTQTPSHQVTQMGQEVILRCVPISNHLYFYWYRQILGQKVEFLVSFYNNEISEKSEIFDDQFSVERPDGSNFTLKIRSTKLEDSAMYFCASRGAGKTNYGYTFGSGTRLTVV.

This clonotype was seen repeatedly, ten times or more. This chain connects TRBV29-1 to TRBJ2-7; tentative D call: TRBD2 (6 bases). This CDR3 spans 11 amino acids. V was trimmed by 3 bases and J by 7 bases, leaving 10 bases between them. Germline V CDR1 and CDR2: SQVTM, ANQGSEA. CDR3 DNA sequence: TGCAGCGTTGACCGGGGAGGTGAGCAGTACTTC. This encodes CSVDRGGEQYF.

This clonotype was seen at least ten times. This chain uses TRBV2 with TRBJ1-5; D unresolved. V was shortened by 7 bases and J by 0 bases, with 10 bases between the two germline ends. Germline-derived CDR1 and CDR2 are SNHLY and FYNNEI. This CDR3 has 14 residues. CDR3 bases: TGTGCCAGCATGGAGAACTATAGCAATCAGCCCCAGCATTTT. Its protein product is CASMENYSNQPQHF.